This is a list of T cell receptor beta chains from one sample in a study of blood T cell repertoires in COVID-19. Profiling relied on immunoSEQ multiplex PCR, and the TCRdb table lists in-frame clones only, not all of them. Seen here are hundreds of thousands of clones, about 91% observed once, and the top ten hold about 12%. Source material: peripheral blood. These TCRs come from a woman aged 45-60 years with COVID-19, enrolled during active disease. CDR3s include the opening cysteine and the closing phenylalanine or tryptophan. The D gene is left open where the match is weak. A row's size may be missing; if present it is once, few, many or a size class.

d_gene: NA; v_gene: TRBV19; abundance: NA; j_gene: TRBJ1-5; CDR3aa: CASSIIDQPQHF; CDR3nt: TGTGCCAGTAGTATAATAGATCAGCCCCAGCATTTT
d_gene: TRBD1; v_gene: TRBV5-6; abundance: few; j_gene: TRBJ1-1; CDR3aa: CASSLNRGRTEAFF; CDR3nt: TGTGCCAGCAGCTTGAACAGGGGGCGCACTGAAGCTTTCTTT
d_gene: TRBD1; v_gene: TRBV20-1; abundance: NA; j_gene: TRBJ2-3; CDR3aa: CSASDRASQDTQYF; CDR3nt: TGCAGTGCTAGTGACAGGGCGAGCCAAGATACGCAGTATTTT
d_gene: TRBD1; v_gene: TRBV5-4; abundance: once; j_gene: TRBJ1-1; CDR3aa: CASSLDPRTGRAEAFF; CDR3nt: TGTGCCAGCAGCTTGGACCCTAGGACAGGGAGGGCTGAAGCTTTCTTT
d_gene: TRBD1; v_gene: TRBV7-2; abundance: NA; j_gene: TRBJ1-4; CDR3aa: CASSLEGTGGNEKLFF; CDR3nt: TGTGCCAGCAGCTTAGAAGGGACAGGGGGAAATGAAAAACTGTTTTTT
d_gene: TRBD2; v_gene: TRBV19; abundance: NA; j_gene: TRBJ2-3; CDR3aa: CASSGTSGGAEDTQYF; CDR3nt: TGTGCCAGTAGTGGGACTAGCGGGGGGGCCGAAGATACGCAGTATTTT
d_gene: NA; v_gene: TRBV19; abundance: NA; j_gene: TRBJ1-3; CDR3aa: CASSTVGQISGNTIYF; CDR3nt: TGTGCCAGTAGTACAGTCGGACAGATCTCTGGAAACACCATATATTTT
d_gene: NA; v_gene: TRBV10-3; abundance: NA; j_gene: TRBJ2-1; CDR3aa: CAISERSNEQFF; CDR3nt: TGTGCCATCAGTGAACGGAGCAATGAGCAGTTCTTC
d_gene: TRBD1; v_gene: TRBV5-5; abundance: NA; j_gene: TRBJ2-5; CDR3aa: CASSHLTGSETQYF; CDR3nt: TGTGCCAGCAGCCATCTGACAGGGTCGGAGACCCAGTACTTC
d_gene: TRBD1; v_gene: TRBV6-6; abundance: NA; j_gene: TRBJ2-3; CDR3aa: CASRLTDRGGTDTQYF; CDR3nt: TGTGCCAGCAGACTCACGGACAGGGGAGGAACAGATACGCAGTATTTT
d_gene: NA; v_gene: TRBV6-6; abundance: NA; j_gene: TRBJ1-2; CDR3aa: CASSYRGTIDGYTF; CDR3nt: TGTGCCAGCAGTTACAGGGGTACGATTGATGGCTACACCTTC
d_gene: TRBD1; v_gene: TRBV29-1; abundance: NA; j_gene: TRBJ1-4; CDR3aa: CSVDAGTGGEKLFF; CDR3nt: TGCAGCGTGGACGCCGGGACAGGAGGTGAAAAACTGTTTTTT
d_gene: TRBD1; v_gene: TRBV28; abundance: NA; j_gene: TRBJ1-2; CDR3aa: CASSQTGGGGYTF; CDR3nt: TGTGCCAGCAGCCAGACAGGGGGCGGTGGCTACACCTTC
d_gene: NA; v_gene: TRBV5-4; abundance: few; j_gene: TRBJ2-7; CDR3aa: CASSLADYEQYF; CDR3nt: TGTGCCAGCAGCTTGGCAGACTACGAGCAGTACTTC
d_gene: NA; v_gene: TRBV7-9; abundance: NA; j_gene: TRBJ2-3; CDR3aa: CASEIFSTDTQYF; CDR3nt: TGTGCCAGCGAGATTTTCAGCACAGATACGCAGTATTTT
d_gene: NA; v_gene: TRBV30; abundance: NA; j_gene: TRBJ1-1; CDR3aa: CAWSALDSPNTEAFF; CDR3nt: TGTGCCTGGAGTGCTCTTGACAGCCCGAACACTGAAGCTTTCTTT
d_gene: NA; v_gene: TRBV18; abundance: NA; j_gene: TRBJ2-2; CDR3aa: CASSPSYGAGELFF; CDR3nt: TGTGCCAGCTCGCCTAGCTATGGGGCCGGGGAGCTGTTTTTT
d_gene: NA; v_gene: TRBV7-9; abundance: few; j_gene: TRBJ1-1; CDR3aa: CASSLLGNTEAFF; CDR3nt: TGTGCCAGCAGCCTCCTCGGGAACACTGAAGCTTTCTTT
d_gene: TRBD1; v_gene: TRBV18; abundance: few; j_gene: TRBJ1-1; CDR3aa: CASSPGTVETEAFF; CDR3nt: TGTGCCAGCTCTCCCGGGACAGTCGAAACTGAAGCTTTCTTT
d_gene: NA; v_gene: TRBV30; abundance: NA; j_gene: TRBJ1-2; CDR3aa: CAWSWDNVYTF; CDR3nt: TGTGCCTGGAGTTGGGACAACGTCTACACCTTC
d_gene: NA; v_gene: TRBV19; abundance: once; j_gene: TRBJ1-1; CDR3aa: CASSRPNAGFYTEAFF; CDR3nt: TGTGCCAGTAGTAGGCCCAATGCAGGGTTCTACACTGAAGCTTTCTTT
d_gene: NA; v_gene: TRBV5-4; abundance: NA; j_gene: TRBJ2-6; CDR3aa: CASSLGGRSSGANVLTF; CDR3nt: TGTGCCAGCAGCTTGGGGGGCCGGAGCTCTGGGGCCAACGTCCTGACTTTC
d_gene: NA; v_gene: TRBV5-4; abundance: NA; j_gene: TRBJ1-3; CDR3aa: CASNPGSGNTIYF; CDR3nt: TGTGCCAGCAACCCGGGCTCTGGAAACACCATATATTTT
d_gene: TRBD1; v_gene: TRBV7-2; abundance: NA; j_gene: TRBJ2-3; CDR3aa: CASSLDRGDTQYF; CDR3nt: TGTGCCAGCAGCTTAGACAGGGGGGATACGCAGTATTTT
d_gene: NA; v_gene: TRBV30; abundance: once; j_gene: TRBJ1-5; CDR3aa: CAWSDRAPPFSDSNQPQHF; CDR3nt: TGTGCCTGGAGTGATCGAGCACCCCCTTTCTCCGATAGCAATCAGCCCCAGCATTTT
d_gene: TRBD1; v_gene: TRBV2; abundance: NA; j_gene: TRBJ1-2; CDR3aa: CASPLGQGVDGYTF; CDR3nt: TGTGCCAGCCCGTTAGGACAGGGAGTAGATGGCTACACCTTC
d_gene: NA; v_gene: TRBV25-1; abundance: NA; j_gene: TRBJ1-1; CDR3aa: CASSEYEAGGTEAFF; CDR3nt: TGTGCCAGCAGTGAATATGAGGCCGGGGGGACTGAAGCTTTCTTT
d_gene: NA; v_gene: TRBV11-2; abundance: NA; j_gene: TRBJ1-4; CDR3aa: CASGSRTADEKLFF; CDR3nt: TGTGCCAGCGGTTCCAGGACAGCCGATGAAAAACTGTTTTTT
d_gene: TRBD1; v_gene: TRBV5-1; abundance: NA; j_gene: TRBJ2-2; CDR3aa: CASSSRQGADGELFF; CDR3nt: TGCGCCAGCAGCTCTAGACAGGGGGCTGACGGGGAGCTGTTTTTT
d_gene: NA; v_gene: TRBV9; abundance: once; j_gene: TRBJ2-3; CDR3aa: CASSVGRIADTDTQYF; CDR3nt: TGTGCCAGCAGCGTAGGACGGATAGCCGACACAGATACGCAGTATTTT
d_gene: NA; v_gene: TRBV5-1; abundance: NA; j_gene: TRBJ2-7; CDR3aa: CASSMGRLNEQYF; CDR3nt: TGCGCCAGCTCTATGGGGCGCTTGAACGAGCAGTACTTC
d_gene: TRBD1; v_gene: TRBV30; abundance: NA; j_gene: TRBJ2-3; CDR3aa: CAWSVGTGGFADTQYF; CDR3nt: TGTGCCTGGAGTGTTGGGACAGGGGGCTTCGCGGATACGCAGTATTTT
d_gene: TRBD1; v_gene: TRBV5-8; abundance: NA; j_gene: TRBJ1-5; CDR3aa: CASSLAPGTGRNQPQHF; CDR3nt: TGTGCCAGCAGCTTGGCCCCCGGGACAGGGCGTAATCAGCCCCAGCATTTT
d_gene: NA; v_gene: TRBV9; abundance: NA; j_gene: TRBJ1-6; CDR3aa: CASSLSSYNSPLHF; CDR3nt: TGTGCCAGCAGCCTGAGCTCCTATAATTCACCCCTCCACTTT
d_gene: TRBD2; v_gene: TRBV11-2; abundance: NA; j_gene: TRBJ2-3; CDR3aa: CASSLDGGAGDTQYF; CDR3nt: TGTGCCAGCAGCTTAGACGGGGGGGCCGGAGATACGCAGTATTTT
d_gene: TRBD1; v_gene: TRBV30; abundance: NA; j_gene: TRBJ1-1; CDR3aa: CAWSMPSTGGTEAFF; CDR3nt: TGTGCCTGGAGTATGCCGTCGACAGGGGGAACTGAAGCTTTCTTT
d_gene: TRBD1; v_gene: TRBV4-1; abundance: NA; j_gene: TRBJ1-4; CDR3aa: CASSPGDRDGEKLFF; CDR3nt: TGCGCCAGCAGCCCTGGGGACAGGGATGGTGAAAAACTGTTTTTT
d_gene: NA; v_gene: TRBV19; abundance: NA; j_gene: TRBJ2-7; CDR3aa: CASSPLPGQDYEQYF; CDR3nt: TGTGCCAGTAGTCCACTCCCGGGACAAGACTACGAGCAGTACTTC
d_gene: TRBD1; v_gene: TRBV18; abundance: NA; j_gene: TRBJ1-2; CDR3aa: CASSPPSGGYGYTF; CDR3nt: TGTGCCAGCTCACCACCTTCAGGGGGCTATGGCTACACCTTC
d_gene: TRBD1; v_gene: TRBV27; abundance: NA; j_gene: TRBJ2-7; CDR3aa: CASSLGQANEQYF; CDR3nt: TGTGCCAGCAGTCTTGGACAGGCGAACGAGCAGTACTTC
d_gene: NA; v_gene: TRBV28; abundance: NA; j_gene: TRBJ2-7; CDR3aa: CASSSEQGHYEQYF; CDR3nt: TGTGCCAGCAGTTCCGAGCAGGGGCACTACGAGCAGTACTTC
d_gene: NA; v_gene: TRBV6-4; abundance: NA; j_gene: TRBJ1-6; CDR3aa: CASSDRWSSYNSPLHF; CDR3nt: TGTGCCAGCAGTGACAGATGGAGCTCCTATAATTCACCCCTCCACTTT
d_gene: TRBD1; v_gene: TRBV15; abundance: NA; j_gene: TRBJ2-5; CDR3aa: CATKARGTGEKETQYF; CDR3nt: TGTGCCACAAAGGCACGAGGGACAGGGGAGAAAGAGACCCAGTACTTC
d_gene: NA; v_gene: TRBV10-3; abundance: NA; j_gene: TRBJ1-1; CDR3aa: CAISASGGANTEAFF; CDR3nt: TGTGCCATCAGTGCCTCGGGGGGGGCAAATACTGAAGCTTTCTTT
d_gene: NA; v_gene: TRBV5-5; abundance: NA; j_gene: TRBJ1-4; CDR3aa: CASSSLQATNEKLFF; CDR3nt: TGTGCCAGCAGCTCGCTACAGGCAACTAATGAAAAACTGTTTTTT
d_gene: TRBD1; v_gene: TRBV6-5; abundance: NA; j_gene: TRBJ2-7; CDR3aa: CASSLGQGAYEQYF; CDR3nt: TGTGCCAGCAGTCTTGGACAGGGTGCCTACGAGCAGTACTTC